Each of the 6 T cell receptor beta chains below was sequenced from the same sample in a study of T cell changes during pregnancy in multiple sclerosis (dated by TCRdb to the late 2010s). Library creation used the immunoSEQ multiplex PCR assay. TCRdb provides this immuneACCESS table in a form limited to in-frame rearrangements. Some clones are lacking; in checked studies, under half of them reflect an unresolved V gene, and why the rest are absent is not known. Within this sample are 45,000 to 55,000 clones, with 80% to 90% of them counted one time only. Of the sample, 0.95% to 1.5% is held by the ten largest clones. Source: CD4+ T cells from peripheral blood mononuclear cells, taken in the second trimester of pregnancy. All receptors come from a female donor with multiple sclerosis, enrolled in a pregnancy study.

This clone has only a few counts. J is TRBJ1-3 and V is TRBV19; no definite D call. The V gene lost 7 bases and the J gene lost 0 bases, with 10 bases spanning the gap. Germline CDR1 reads LNHDA; CDR2 reads SQIVND (reference sequence). The CDR3 runs 14 residues. Written as DNA, the CDR3 is TGTGCCAGTACCGAGATGTACTCTGGAAACACCATATATTTT. Translating gives CASTEMYSGNTIYF.

This chain uses TRBV5-5 with TRBJ1-1; possibly TRBD1 for D (5 bases). The CDR3 length is 15 residues. The V gene lost 4 bases and the J gene lost 2 bases, with 15 bases spanning the gap. The germline V gene encodes CDR1 SGHKS and CDR2 YYEKEE (reference sequence). The CDR3 sequence: CASSRPQVPNTEAFF. DNA for the CDR3: TGTGCCAGCAGCCGTCCACAGGTTCCAAACACTGAAGCTTTCTTT.

This chain connects TRBV14 to TRBJ1-1; TRBD1 aligns across 9 bases. V was clipped by 4 bases and J by 7 bases; unmatched bases: 10. The CDR3 is 15 residues long. The V gene's germline CDR1 is SGHDN and CDR2 FVKESK. CDR3 DNA sequence: TGTGCCAGCAGCCCTTGGACAGGGGCGGTGGATGAAGCTTTCTTT. Encoded protein: CASSPWTGAVDEAFF.

The chain recombines TRBV6-5 with TRBJ2-7; perhaps TRBD1 as D (5 bases). The CDR3 spans 14 residues. The V and J ends lost 3 bases and 2 bases respectively, with 11 bases between them. Germline CDR1 is MNHEY and CDR2 is SVGAGI. This chain's CDR3 is CASSYGQRAYEQYF. CDR3 nucleotides: TGTGCCAGCAGTTATGGACAACGAGCCTACGAGCAGTACTTC.

The chain joins TRBV18 to TRBJ2-1; 7 nucleotides align to TRBD1. V gave up 3 bases and J gave up 7 bases; unmatched junction bases: 9. The CDR3 covers 15 residues. Germline lookup yields CDR1 KGHSH and CDR2 LQKENI. The CDR3 sequence: CASSPRITGVNEQFF. The CDR3 DNA sequence: TGTGCCAGCTCACCTAGAATTACAGGGGTTAATGAGCAGTTCTTC.

The chain has TRBV11-2 and TRBJ2-1; 10 bases fit TRBD2. Germline CDR1 SGHAT, CDR2 FQNNGV. V was clipped by 2 bases and J by 4 bases; unmatched bases: 2. The CDR3 has 15 amino acids. CDR3 sequence (DNA): TGTGCCAGCAGCTTACTAGCGGGGGATTACAATGAGCAGTTCTTC. This sequence encodes CASSLLAGDYNEQFF.